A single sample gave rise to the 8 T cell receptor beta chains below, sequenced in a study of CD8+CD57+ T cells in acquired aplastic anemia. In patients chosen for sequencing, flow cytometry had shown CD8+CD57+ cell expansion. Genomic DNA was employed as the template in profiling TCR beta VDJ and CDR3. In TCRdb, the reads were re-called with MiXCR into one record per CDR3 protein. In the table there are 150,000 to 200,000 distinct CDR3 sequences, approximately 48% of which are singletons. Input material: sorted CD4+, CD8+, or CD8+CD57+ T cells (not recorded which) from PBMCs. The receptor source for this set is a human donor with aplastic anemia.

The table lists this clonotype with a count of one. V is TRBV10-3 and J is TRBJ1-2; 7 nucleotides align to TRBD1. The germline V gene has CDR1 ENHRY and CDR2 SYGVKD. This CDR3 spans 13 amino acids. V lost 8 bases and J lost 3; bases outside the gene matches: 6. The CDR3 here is CAIRQGRDYGYTF. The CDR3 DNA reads TGTGCCATCCGACAGGGAAGGGACTATGGCTACACCTTC.

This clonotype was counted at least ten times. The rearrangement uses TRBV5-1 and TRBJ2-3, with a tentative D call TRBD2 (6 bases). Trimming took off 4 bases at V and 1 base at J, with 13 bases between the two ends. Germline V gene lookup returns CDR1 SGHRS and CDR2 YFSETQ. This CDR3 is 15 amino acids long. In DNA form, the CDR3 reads TGCGCCAGCAGCATGGCTAGCGACCGCACAGATACGCAGTATTTT. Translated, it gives CASSMASDRTDTQYF.

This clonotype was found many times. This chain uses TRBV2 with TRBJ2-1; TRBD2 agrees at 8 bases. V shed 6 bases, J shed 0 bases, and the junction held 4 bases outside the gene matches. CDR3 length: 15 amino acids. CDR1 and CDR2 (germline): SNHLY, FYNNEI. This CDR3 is CASSGSGASYNEQFF. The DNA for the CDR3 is TGTGCCAGCAGCGGTAGCGGGGCCTCCTACAATGAGCAGTTCTTC.

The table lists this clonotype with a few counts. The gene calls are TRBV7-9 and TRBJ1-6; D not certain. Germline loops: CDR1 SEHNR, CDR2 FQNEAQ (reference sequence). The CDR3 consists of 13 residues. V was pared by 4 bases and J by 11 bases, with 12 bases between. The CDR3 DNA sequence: TGTGCCAGCAGCTCTCCTAGGTCGGCACCCCTCCACTTT. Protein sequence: CASSSPRSAPLHF.

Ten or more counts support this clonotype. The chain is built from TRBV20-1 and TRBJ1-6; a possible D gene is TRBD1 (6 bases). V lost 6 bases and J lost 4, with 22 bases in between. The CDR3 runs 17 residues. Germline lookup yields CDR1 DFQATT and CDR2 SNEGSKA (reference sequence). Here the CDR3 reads CSANKPLRGQYNSPLHF. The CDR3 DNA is TGCAGTGCCAATAAACCCCTGAGAGGACAGTATAATTCACCCCTCCACTTT.

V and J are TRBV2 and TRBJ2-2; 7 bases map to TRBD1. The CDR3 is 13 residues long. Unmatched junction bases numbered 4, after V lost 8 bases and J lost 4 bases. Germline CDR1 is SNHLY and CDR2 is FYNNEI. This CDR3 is CASGDRPTGELFF. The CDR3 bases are TGTGCCAGCGGGGACAGACCCACCGGGGAGCTGTTTTTT.

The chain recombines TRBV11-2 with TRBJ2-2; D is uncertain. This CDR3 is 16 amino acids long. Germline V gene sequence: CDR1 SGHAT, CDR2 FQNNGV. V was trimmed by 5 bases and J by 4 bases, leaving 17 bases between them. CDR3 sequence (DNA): TGTGCCAGCAGCCGACACGTGTCGTTAGCCACCGGGGAGCTGTTTTTT. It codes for CASSRHVSLATGELFF.

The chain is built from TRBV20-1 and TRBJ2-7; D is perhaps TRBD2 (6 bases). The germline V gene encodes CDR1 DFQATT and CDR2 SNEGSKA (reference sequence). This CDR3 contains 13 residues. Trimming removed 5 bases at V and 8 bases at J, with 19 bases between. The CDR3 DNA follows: TGCAGTGCTGGAACCGGGAGAGCAACCCAGCAGTACTTC. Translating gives CSAGTGRATQQYF.